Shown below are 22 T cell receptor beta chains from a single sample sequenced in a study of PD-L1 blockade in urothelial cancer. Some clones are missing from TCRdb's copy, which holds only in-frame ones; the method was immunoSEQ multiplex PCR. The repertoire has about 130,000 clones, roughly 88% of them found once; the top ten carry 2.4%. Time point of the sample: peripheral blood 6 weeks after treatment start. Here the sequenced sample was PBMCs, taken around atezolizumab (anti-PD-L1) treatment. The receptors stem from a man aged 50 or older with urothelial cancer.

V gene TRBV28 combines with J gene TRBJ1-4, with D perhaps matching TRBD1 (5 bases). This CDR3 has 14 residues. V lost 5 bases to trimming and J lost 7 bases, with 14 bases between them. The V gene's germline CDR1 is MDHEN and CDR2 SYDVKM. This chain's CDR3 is CASSPGTGLEKLFF. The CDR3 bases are TGTGCCAGCAGTCCCGGGACTGGGCTTGAAAAACTGTTTTTT. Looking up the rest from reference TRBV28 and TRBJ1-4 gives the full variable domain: DVKVTQSSRYLVKRTGEKVFLECVQDMDHENMFWYRQDPGLGLRLIYFSYDVKMKEKGDIPEGYSVSREKKERFSLILESASTNQTSMYLCASSPGTGLEKLFFGSGTQLSVL.

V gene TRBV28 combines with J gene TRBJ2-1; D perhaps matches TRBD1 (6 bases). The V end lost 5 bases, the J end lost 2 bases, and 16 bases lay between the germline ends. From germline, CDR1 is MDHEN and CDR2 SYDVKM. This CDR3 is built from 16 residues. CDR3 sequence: CASSPSTGWTYNEQFF. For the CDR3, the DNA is TGTGCCAGCAGTCCCTCGACAGGCTGGACCTACAATGAGCAGTTCTTC.

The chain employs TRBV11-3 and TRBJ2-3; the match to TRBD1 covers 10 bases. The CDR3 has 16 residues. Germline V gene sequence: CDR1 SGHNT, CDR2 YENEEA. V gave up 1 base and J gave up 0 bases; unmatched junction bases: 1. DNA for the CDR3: TGTGCCAGCAGCTTAGGACAGGGGGCTAGCACAGATACGCAGTATTTT. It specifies CASSLGQGASTDTQYF.

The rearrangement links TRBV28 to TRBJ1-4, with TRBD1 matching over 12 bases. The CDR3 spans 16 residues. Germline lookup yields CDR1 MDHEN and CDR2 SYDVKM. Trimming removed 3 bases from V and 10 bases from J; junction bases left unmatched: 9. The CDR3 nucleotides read TGTGCCAGCAGTTTCGGGACAGGGGGCTTTTTGGGAAAACTGTTTTTT. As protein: CASSFGTGGFLGKLFF.

CDR3 bases: TGTGCCAGCAGGGCCGGGAGGACCGGGGAGACCCAGTACTTC. Translated, it gives CASRAGRTGETQYF. The rearrangement links TRBV6-1 to TRBJ2-5; 7 positions match TRBD2. This CDR3 is built from 14 residues. Germline V gene sequence: CDR1 MNHNS, CDR2 SASEGT. V shed 6 bases, J shed 5 bases, and the junction held 9 bases outside the gene matches.

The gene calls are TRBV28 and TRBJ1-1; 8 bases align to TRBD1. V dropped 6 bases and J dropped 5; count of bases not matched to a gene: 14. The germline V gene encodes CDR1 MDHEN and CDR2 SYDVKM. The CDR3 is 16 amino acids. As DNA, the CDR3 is TGTGCCAGCAGGCGGACAGGGCCCACCGTGAGGACTGAAGCTTTCTTT. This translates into CASRRTGPTVRTEAFF.

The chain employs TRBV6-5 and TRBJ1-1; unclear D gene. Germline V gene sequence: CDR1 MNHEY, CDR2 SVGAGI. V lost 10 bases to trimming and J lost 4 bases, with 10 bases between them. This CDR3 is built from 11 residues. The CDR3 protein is CATQFSTEAFF. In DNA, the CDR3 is TGTGCCACCCAATTTTCCACTGAAGCTTTCTTT.

The CDR3 DNA is TGTGCCAGCAGCCTCATCTGGCTAGCGGGAGGGTACGAGCAGTACTTC. Its translation: CASSLIWLAGGYEQYF. The rearrangement links TRBV7-2 to TRBJ2-7; 12 bases map to TRBD2. With 5 bases clipped from V and 4 bases from J, the junction kept 9 bases outside the gene matches. The CDR3 sequence is 16 residues long. CDR1 and CDR2 from the germline V gene are SGHTA and FQGNSA.

In nucleotides, the CDR3 is TGCGCCAGCAGCCTGGTCCAGGATTGGGGCACAGATACGCAGTATTTT. Protein sequence: CASSLVQDWGTDTQYF. This chain connects TRBV5-1 to TRBJ2-3; D remains unclear. The CDR3 totals 16 residues. V lost 4 bases to trimming and J lost 1 base, with 16 bases between them. CDR1 is SGHRS, CDR2 YFSETQ, per germline.

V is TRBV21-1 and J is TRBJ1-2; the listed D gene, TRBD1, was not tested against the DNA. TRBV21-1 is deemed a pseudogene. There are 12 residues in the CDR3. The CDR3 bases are TGTGCCAGCAGCAGGGAAGGGGATGGCTACACCTTC. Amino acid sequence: CASSREGDGYTF.

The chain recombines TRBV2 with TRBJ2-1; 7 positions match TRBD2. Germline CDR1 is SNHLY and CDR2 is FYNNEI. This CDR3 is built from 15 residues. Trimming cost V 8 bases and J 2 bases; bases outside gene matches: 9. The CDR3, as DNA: TGTGCCAGCGGAGTACTAGCGCGCACCTACAATGAGCAGTTCTTC. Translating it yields CASGVLARTYNEQFF.

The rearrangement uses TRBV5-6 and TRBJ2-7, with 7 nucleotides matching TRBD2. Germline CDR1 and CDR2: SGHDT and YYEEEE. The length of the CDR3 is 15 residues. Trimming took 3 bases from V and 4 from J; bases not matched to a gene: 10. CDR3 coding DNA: TGTGCCAGCAGCTGGGCTAAGGCGGGAGCTTACGAGCAGTACTTC. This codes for CASSWAKAGAYEQYF. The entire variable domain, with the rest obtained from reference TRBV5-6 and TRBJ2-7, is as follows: DAGVTQSPTHLIKTRGQQVTLRCSPKSGHDTVSWYQQALGQGPQFIFQYYEEEERQRGNFPDRFSGHQFPNYSSELNVNALLLGDSALYLCASSWAKAGAYEQYFGPGTRLTVT.

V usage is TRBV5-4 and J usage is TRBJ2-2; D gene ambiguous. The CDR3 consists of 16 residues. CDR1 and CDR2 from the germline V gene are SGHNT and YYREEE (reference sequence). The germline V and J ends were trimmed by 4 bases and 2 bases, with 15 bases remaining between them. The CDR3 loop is CASSQGPAKNTGELFF. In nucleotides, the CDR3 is TGTGCCAGCAGCCAAGGTCCAGCGAAAAACACCGGGGAGCTGTTTTTT.

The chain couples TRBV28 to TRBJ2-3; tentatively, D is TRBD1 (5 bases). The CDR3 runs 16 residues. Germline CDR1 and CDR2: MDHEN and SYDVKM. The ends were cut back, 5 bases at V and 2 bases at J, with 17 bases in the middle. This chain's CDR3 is CASSKKDTWSTDTQYF. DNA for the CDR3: TGTGCCAGCAGTAAAAAGGACACCTGGTCCACAGATACGCAGTATTTT.

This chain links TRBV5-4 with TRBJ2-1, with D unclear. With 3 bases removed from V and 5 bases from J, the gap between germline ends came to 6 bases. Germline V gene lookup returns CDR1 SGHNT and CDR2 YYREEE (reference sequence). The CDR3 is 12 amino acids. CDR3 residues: CASSSLDNEQFF. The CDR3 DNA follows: TGTGCCAGCAGCTCCCTTGACAATGAGCAGTTCTTC.

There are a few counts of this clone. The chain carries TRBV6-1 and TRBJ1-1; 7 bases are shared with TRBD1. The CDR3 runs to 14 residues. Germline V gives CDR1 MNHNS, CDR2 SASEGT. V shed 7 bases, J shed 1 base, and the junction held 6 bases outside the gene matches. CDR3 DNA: TGTGCCAGCACCCAGGGGGGTTGGAACACTGAAGCTTTCTTT. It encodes CASTQGGWNTEAFF.

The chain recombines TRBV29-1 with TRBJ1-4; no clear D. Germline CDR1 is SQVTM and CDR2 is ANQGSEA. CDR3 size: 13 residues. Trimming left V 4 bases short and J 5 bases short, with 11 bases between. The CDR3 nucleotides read TGCAGCGTTGGGCGCAGGCTGAATGAAAAACTGTTTTTT. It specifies CSVGRRLNEKLFF.

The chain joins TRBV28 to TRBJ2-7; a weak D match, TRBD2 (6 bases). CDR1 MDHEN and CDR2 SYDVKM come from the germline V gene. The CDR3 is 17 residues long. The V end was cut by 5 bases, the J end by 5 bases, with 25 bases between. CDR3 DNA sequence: TGTGCCAGCAGTCAAGCCCGCGAGCTAATCGGACTACACGAGCAGTACTTC. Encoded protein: CASSQARELIGLHEQYF.

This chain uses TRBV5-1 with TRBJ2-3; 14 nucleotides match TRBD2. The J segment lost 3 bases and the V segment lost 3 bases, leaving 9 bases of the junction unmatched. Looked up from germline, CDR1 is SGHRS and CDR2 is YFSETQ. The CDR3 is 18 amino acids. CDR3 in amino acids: CASSSPGLAGVRTDTQYF. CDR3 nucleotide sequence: TGCGCCAGCAGCTCCCCGGGACTAGCGGGAGTGAGGACAGATACGCAGTATTTT.

For the CDR3, the DNA is TGTGCCAGCTCAAGGCGGGACAGGACCGTTCGCGCAACTAATGAAAAACTGTTTTTT. Protein: CASSRRDRTVRATNEKLFF. The rearrangement uses TRBV18 and TRBJ1-4; 8 nucleotides agree with TRBD1. The CDR3 extends over 19 amino acids. The germline V gene has CDR1 KGHSH and CDR2 LQKENI. J was trimmed by 0 bases and V by 5 bases; bases with no gene match: 14.

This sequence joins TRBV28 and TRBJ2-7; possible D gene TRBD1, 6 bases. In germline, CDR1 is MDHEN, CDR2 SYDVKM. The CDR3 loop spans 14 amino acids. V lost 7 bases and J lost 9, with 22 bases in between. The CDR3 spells CASIATGRNGRQYF. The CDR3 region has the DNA TGTGCCAGCATCGCCACAGGGAGAAACGGCCGGCAGTACTTC.

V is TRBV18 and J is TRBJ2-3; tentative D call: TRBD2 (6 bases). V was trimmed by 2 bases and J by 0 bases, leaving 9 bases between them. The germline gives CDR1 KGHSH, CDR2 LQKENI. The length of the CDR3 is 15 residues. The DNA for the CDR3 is TGTGCCAGCTCACCAGCGGGATCTAGCACAGATACGCAGTATTTT. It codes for CASSPAGSSTDTQYF. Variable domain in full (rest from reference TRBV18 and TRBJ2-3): NAGVMQNPRHLVRRRGQEARLRCSPMKGHSHVYWYRQLPEEGLKFMVYLQKENIIDESGMPKERFSAEFPKEGPSILRIQQVVRGDSAAYFCASSPAGSSTDTQYFGPGTRLTVL.